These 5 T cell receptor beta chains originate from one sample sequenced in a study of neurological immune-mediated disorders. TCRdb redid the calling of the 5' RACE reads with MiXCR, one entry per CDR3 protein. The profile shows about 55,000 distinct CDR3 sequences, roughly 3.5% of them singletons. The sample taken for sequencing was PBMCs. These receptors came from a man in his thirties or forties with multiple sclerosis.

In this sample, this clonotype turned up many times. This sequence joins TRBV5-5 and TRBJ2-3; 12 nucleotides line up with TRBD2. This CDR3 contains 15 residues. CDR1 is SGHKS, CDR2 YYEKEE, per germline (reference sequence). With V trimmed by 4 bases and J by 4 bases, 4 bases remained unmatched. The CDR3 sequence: CASSPTSGSPDTQYF. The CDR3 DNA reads TGTGCCAGCAGCCCGACTAGCGGGAGTCCAGATACGCAGTATTTT. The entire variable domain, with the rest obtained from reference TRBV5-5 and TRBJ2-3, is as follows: DAGVTQSPTHLIKTRGQQVTLRCSPISGHKSVSWYQQVLGQGPQFIFQYYEKEERGRGNFPDRFSARQFPNYSSELNVNALLLGDSALYLCASSPTSGSPDTQYFGPGTRLTVL.

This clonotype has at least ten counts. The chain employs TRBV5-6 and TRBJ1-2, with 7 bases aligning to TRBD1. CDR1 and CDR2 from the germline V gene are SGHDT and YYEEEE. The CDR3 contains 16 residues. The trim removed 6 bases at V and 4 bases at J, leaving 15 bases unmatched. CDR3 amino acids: CASTDLLRQGFYGYTF. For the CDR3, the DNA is TGTGCCAGCACCGATTTATTACGACAGGGTTTCTATGGCTACACCTTC.

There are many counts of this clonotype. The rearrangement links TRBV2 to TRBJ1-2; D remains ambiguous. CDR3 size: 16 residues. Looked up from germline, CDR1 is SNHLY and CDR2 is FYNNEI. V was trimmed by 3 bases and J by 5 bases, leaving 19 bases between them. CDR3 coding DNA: TGTGCCAGCAGTGACTCAGGCGGACTAGAGAGTTATGGCTACACCTTC. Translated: CASSDSGGLESYGYTF.

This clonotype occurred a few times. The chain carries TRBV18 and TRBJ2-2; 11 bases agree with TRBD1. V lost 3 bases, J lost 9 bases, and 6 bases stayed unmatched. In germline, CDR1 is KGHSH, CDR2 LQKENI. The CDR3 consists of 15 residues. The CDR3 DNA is TGTGCCAGCTCACCGGACAGGGGGCGCATATGGGAGCTGTTTTTT. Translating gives CASSPDRGRIWELFF.

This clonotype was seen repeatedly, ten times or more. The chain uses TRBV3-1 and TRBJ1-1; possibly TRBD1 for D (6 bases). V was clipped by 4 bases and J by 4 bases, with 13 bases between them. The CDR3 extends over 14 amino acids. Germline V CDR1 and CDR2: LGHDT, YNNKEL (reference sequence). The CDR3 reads CASSPLLGGTEAFF. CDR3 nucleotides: TGTGCCAGCAGCCCCCTGTTAGGGGGCACTGAAGCTTTCTTT.